This record looks at one T cell receptor beta chain sequence and its context. The target antigen is unknown. Primers for the PCR totalled 60 Vbeta and 13 Jbeta. Authors' processing steps: Approximately 12 million of 70 million to 80 million unique TCR beta chains were shared, per a later count. Sequencing was performed with immunoSEQ multiplex PCR; in TCRdb, only in-frame clones are kept and a portion is missing. V, J and clone size reflect that table, while D and trimming were determined from the DNA. The profile shows about 150,000 clones, around 76% of them singletons. The sample comes from a study of cytomegalovirus exposure and HLA in healthy donors. Overall study results and limits: Roughly uniform depth of sequencing across donors was assumed in presence/absence analyses. In vitro, three CMV-associated chains proved specific for CMV antigens.

Sequencing input: PBMCs. This TCR was sampled from a man aged 35 to 55 in good health and CMV-seronegative.

The CDR3 spells CASTTTGGTEAFF. In DNA, the CDR3 is TGTGCCAGCACCACTACAGGGGGCACTGAAGCTTTCTTT. The chain couples TRBV6-5 to TRBJ1-1, with TRBD1 matching 8 bases. From germline, CDR1 is MNHEY and CDR2 SVGAGI. The CDR3 is 13 residues long. The J segment lost 4 bases and the V segment lost 7 bases, leaving 5 bases of the junction unmatched.